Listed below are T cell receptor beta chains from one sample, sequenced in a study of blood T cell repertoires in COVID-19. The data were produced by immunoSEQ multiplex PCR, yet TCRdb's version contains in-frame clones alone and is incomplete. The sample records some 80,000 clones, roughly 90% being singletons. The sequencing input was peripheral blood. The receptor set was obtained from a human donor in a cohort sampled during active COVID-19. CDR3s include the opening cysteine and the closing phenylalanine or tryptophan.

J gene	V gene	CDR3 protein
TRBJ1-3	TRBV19	CASWGQGSGNTIYF
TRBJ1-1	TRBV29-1	CSVEDDRGNTEAFF
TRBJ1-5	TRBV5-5	CASSLGGRVTEPQHF
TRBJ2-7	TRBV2	CASRDLLAASYEQYF
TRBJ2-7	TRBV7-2	CASSLSSRGGNEQYF
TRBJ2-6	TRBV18	CASSLTQVPGANVLTF
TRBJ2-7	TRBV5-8	CASSAAGWSSYEQYF
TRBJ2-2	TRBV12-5	CASGSEVGELFF
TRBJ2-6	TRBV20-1	CSASVSGANVLTF
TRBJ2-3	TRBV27	CASRAQTSEYTDTQYF
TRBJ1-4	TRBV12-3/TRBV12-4	CASLRQGDEKLFF
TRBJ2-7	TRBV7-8	CASSRQGKGGLSYEQYF
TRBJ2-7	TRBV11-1	CASSLEPTIGEQYF
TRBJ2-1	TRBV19	CASSVGREGEQFF
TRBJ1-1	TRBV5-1	CASSRDRENTEAFF
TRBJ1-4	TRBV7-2	CASSLTGIGEKLFF
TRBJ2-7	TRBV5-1	CASSFGTDSYEQYF
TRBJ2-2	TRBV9	CASSGTGLAGAGELFF
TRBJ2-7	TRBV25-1	CASIWGDYEQYF
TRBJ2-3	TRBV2	CASSEGRGLADTTDTQYF
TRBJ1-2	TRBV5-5	CASSWDRAAGYTF
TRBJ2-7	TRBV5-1	CASSNGTGGYEQYF
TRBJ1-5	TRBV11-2	CASSLDTGRNQPQHF
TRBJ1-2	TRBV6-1	CASSEALPPQGSPYGYTF
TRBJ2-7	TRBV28	CASRGWASDSYEQYF
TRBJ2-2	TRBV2	CASSSTSGAYTGELFF
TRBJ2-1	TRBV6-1	CASSEKSGSYNEQFF
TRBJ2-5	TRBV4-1	CASSQAGDRQVPETQYF
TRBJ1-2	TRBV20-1	CSASTVVNYGYTF
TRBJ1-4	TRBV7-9	CASSLLGATNEKLFF
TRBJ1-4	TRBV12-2	CASRLAEAGGNEKLFF
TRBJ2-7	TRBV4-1	CASSQSVGGNSYEQYF
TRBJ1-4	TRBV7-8	CASSPRGQREKLFF
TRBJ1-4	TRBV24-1	CATSDTGQGAEKLFF
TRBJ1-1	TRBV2	CASGTGGTNTEAFF